A selection of T cell receptor beta chains follows, all from one sample in a study of identical twins. TCRdb reanalysed the 5' RACE reads using MiXCR and keeps one entry per CDR3 protein. The sample has approximately 630,000 distinct CDR3 sequences, just over 7% seen once; the top ten hold roughly 1.6%. Separately, the same data were catalogued under a study of yellow fever vaccine responses in identical twins.

The sample comprised PBMCs. These receptors came from a woman aged 18-29 years in good health. The conserved cysteine and the conserved F or W are not part of the CDR3 here. Size is stated for part of the rows, as once, few or many counts, or as a class when the clone is expanded.

clone_size	v_call	j_call	cdr3_aa
.	TRBV20-1	TRBJ2-3	SAKDRNTDTQY
few	TRBV15	TRBJ1-1	ATSRTTEPMTEAF
.	TRBV4-1	TRBJ2-3	ASSQDITGGGRDTQY
many	TRBV5-1	TRBJ1-1	ASSSGPAPDTEAF
.	TRBV7-9	TRBJ2-3	ASSQDRPFPDTQY
.	TRBV5-5	TRBJ2-7	ASSYTLEGTTLEQY
many	TRBV10-3	TRBJ2-6	AISESRDSGANVLT
few	TRBV10-1	TRBJ2-2	ASSDEGGPTGELF
.	TRBV15	TRBJ1-4	ATSSPPKGNEKLF
.	TRBV10-2	TRBJ2-3	ASQRTGRSTDTQY
.	TRBV5-1	TRBJ2-6	ASSDGWGSGANVLT